This T cell receptor (beta chain) was captured in a study of blood T cell repertoires in COVID-19. Across the whole study: Material from acute and convalescent COVID-19 was sourced from the United States, Italy and Spain.

As handled by the study authors: Reference gene primer amplification gave nucleated cell count estimates. TCRdb's table, derived via immunoSEQ multiplex PCR, lists solely in-frame clones and lacks some. V, J and clone size are taken as reported in that table, and D and trimming were inferred from the DNA itself. This table has a few hundred thousand clones, over 75% appearing once. Participant ages covered roughly 18 to 89 years across about 22 US areas. Each participant's cohort was designated according to participant-reported clinical history. The CDR3 covers 13 residues. CDR1 and CDR2 from the germline V gene are MNHEY and SVGAGI. V was clipped by 6 bases and J by 5 bases, with 10 bases between them.

The chain employs TRBV6-5 and TRBJ2-2; D gene unclear. Sequenced material: PBMCs or T cells enriched from blood (not recorded which). The source of this sequence is a man aged 40-55 years in a cohort exposed to, infected with or recovered from COVID-19 (not recorded which). The CDR3 DNA follows: TGTGCCAGCAGCCAACTGGAGACCGGGGAGCTGTTTTTT. This gives the protein CASSQLETGELFF.